A single sample is the source of the 21 T cell receptor beta chains below, sequenced in a study of CD8 T cells in Susac syndrome. With random hexamers, reverse transcription was performed on roughly 0.45 to 1 ug of RNA. MiXCR, applied by TCRdb to the immunoSEQ multiplex PCR reads, yields one record per CDR3 protein. The profile covers about 130,000 distinct CDR3 sequences, with 90% to 95% appearing a single time and more than 0.2% taken by the ten largest. The sample was CD8+ T cells from PBMCs. These TCRs come from a human donor with Susac syndrome.

CDR3 coding DNA: TGCGCCAGCAGCTCCAAACTAGCGGGAGTACTGTACAATGAGCAGTTCTTC. Translated: CASSSKLAGVLYNEQFF. The chain links TRBV5-1 to TRBJ2-1, with TRBD2 matching 11 bases. The CDR3 has 17 residues. Trimming cost V 3 bases and J 4 bases; bases outside gene matches: 9. Germline CDR1 is SGHRS and CDR2 is YFSETQ.

The chain uses TRBV9 and TRBJ2-4; D possibly matches TRBD1 or TRBD2 (7 bases each). V shed 3 bases and J shed 7 bases, with 17 bases lying between them. The CDR3 sequence is 15 residues long. Germline V gene data show CDR1 as SGDLS and CDR2 as YYNGEE. The CDR3 is CASSEGGDRRNIQYF. CDR3 nucleotide sequence: TGTGCCAGCAGCGAGGGGGGGGACAGAAGGAACATTCAGTACTTC.

The chain employs TRBV5-4 and TRBJ2-3, with D perhaps matching TRBD2 (6 bases). V shed 4 bases and J shed 5 bases, with 14 bases lying between them. CDR1 SGHNT and CDR2 YYREEE come from the germline V gene (reference sequence). The CDR3 has 14 residues. CDR3: CASSAPSVGDTQYF. The CDR3, as DNA: TGTGCCAGCAGCGCACCTAGCGTGGGAGATACGCAGTATTTT.

The chain combines TRBV27 with TRBJ2-2, with a weak D call TRBD2 (6 bases). The CDR3 covers 15 residues. V lost 3 bases, J lost 4 bases, and 12 bases lay in between. Germline loops: CDR1 MNHEY, CDR2 SMNVEV (reference sequence). CDR3 loop: CASSLERGSTGELFF. CDR3 DNA: TGTGCCAGCAGTTTGGAACGGGGGAGCACCGGGGAGCTGTTTTTT.

This chain links TRBV2 with TRBJ2-5; no firm D call. The CDR3 covers 17 residues. Germline V gene data show CDR1 as SNHLY and CDR2 as FYNNEI. V was pared by 3 bases and J by 1 base, with 18 bases between. CDR3 loop: CASSDFGFINSQETQYF. CDR3 sequence (DNA): TGTGCCAGCAGTGATTTTGGGTTTATTAACAGCCAAGAGACCCAGTACTTC.

The rearrangement joins TRBV4-1 to TRBJ2-5, with TRBD2 matching over 11 bases. This CDR3 is 17 amino acids long. The germline V gene encodes CDR1 MGHRA and CDR2 YSYEKL. V dropped 3 bases and J dropped 2; count of bases not matched to a gene: 8. CDR3 DNA: TGCGCCAGCAGCCAGGAAACTAGCGGGGGACCTCAAGAGACCCAGTACTTC. This encodes CASSQETSGGPQETQYF.

The rearrangement uses TRBV7-9 and TRBJ1-1; the match to TRBD1 covers 10 bases. CDR1 is SEHNR and CDR2 is FQNEAQ in the germline V gene (reference sequence). The ends lost 11 bases at V and 1 base at J; junction bases unmatched: 10. The CDR3 loop spans 15 amino acids. The CDR3 spells CAESPGTGANTEAFF. The CDR3 bases are TGTGCCGAAAGTCCCGGGACAGGGGCGAACACTGAAGCTTTCTTT.

V gene TRBV24-1 combines with J gene TRBJ2-1; a possible D gene is TRBD2 (5 bases). CDR1 and CDR2 (germline): KGHDR, SFDVKD. V shed 4 bases and J shed 3 bases, with 9 bases lying between them. CDR3 size: 14 residues. CDR3 nucleotide sequence: TGTGCCACCAGTGACTCCGAGGGCTACAATGAGCAGTTCTTC. It translates to CATSDSEGYNEQFF.

The chain has TRBV30 and TRBJ2-3; no firm D call. Germline lookup yields CDR1 GTSNPN and CDR2 SVGIG (reference sequence). The CDR3 consists of 13 residues. The V gene lost 0 bases and the J gene lost 1 base, with 5 bases spanning the gap. Here the CDR3 DNA reads TGTGCCTGGAGTGTTGGGGGCACAGATACGCAGTATTTT. Translated: CAWSVGGTDTQYF.

V is TRBV13 and J is TRBJ1-3; D is possibly TRBD1 (6 bases). Germline V gene lookup returns CDR1 PRHDT and CDR2 FYEKMQ (reference sequence). This CDR3 comprises 16 residues. V was clipped by 1 base and J by 4 bases, with 14 bases between them. CDR3 DNA sequence: TGTGCCAGCAGCTTAGAACAGGGACTAACGGGAAACACCATATATTTT. Translated: CASSLEQGLTGNTIYF. Looking up the rest from reference TRBV13 and TRBJ1-3 gives the full variable domain: AAGVIQSPRHLIKEKRETATLKCYPIPRHDTVYWYQQGPGQDPQFLISFYEKMQSDKGSIPDRFSAQQFSDYHSELNMSSLELGDSALYFCASSLEQGLTGNTIYFGEGSWLTVV.

This clonotype was seen more than once but under ten times. This chain uses TRBV7-9 with TRBJ2-5; maybe TRBD2 (6 bases). Per the germline V gene, CDR1 is SEHNR and CDR2 is FQNEAQ (reference sequence). The ends were cut back, 5 bases at V and 5 bases at J, with 12 bases in the middle. CDR3 length: 13 amino acids. CDR3 nucleotide sequence: TGTGCCAGCAGCCCCCCTGCGGGGGAGACCCAGTACTTC. Its translation is CASSPPAGETQYF.

The chain combines TRBV5-6 with TRBJ2-2; the match to TRBD2 covers 9 bases. V shed 0 bases and J 2 bases; nucleotides not matched to a gene: 2. The CDR3 contains 16 residues. Germline-derived CDR1 and CDR2 are SGHDT and YYEEEE. This CDR3 is CASSLGLAGNTGELFF. CDR3 DNA: TGTGCCAGCAGCTTGGGGCTAGCGGGAAACACCGGGGAGCTGTTTTTT.

J is TRBJ2-1 and V is TRBV20-1; D unclear. The CDR3 has 14 residues. Trimming removed 3 bases from V and 8 bases from J, with 17 bases in between. The V gene's germline CDR1 is DFQATT and CDR2 SNEGSKA (reference sequence). The CDR3 region has the DNA TGCAGTGCTAGCGGCGGTAGTGGGTTCGATGAGCAGTTCTTC. Translation gives CSASGGSGFDEQFF.

The chain carries TRBV30 and TRBJ1-1; D might be TRBD1 (6 bases). Germline V lookup: CDR1 GTSNPN, CDR2 SVGIG (reference sequence). The CDR3 spans 13 residues. V lost 2 bases to trimming and J lost 4 bases, with 11 bases between them. CDR3 residues: CAWSKGVGTEAFF. CDR3 nucleotides: TGTGCCTGGAGTAAGGGGGTGGGCACTGAAGCTTTCTTT.

This sequence joins TRBV2 and TRBJ1-2; D remains ambiguous. V was shortened by 6 bases and J by 5 bases, with 13 bases between the two germline ends. This CDR3 comprises 13 residues. CDR1 is SNHLY and CDR2 is FYNNEI in the germline V gene. The CDR3 region has the DNA TGTGCCAGCAGGCCCCTCCGGTGGTATGGCTACACCTTC. Amino acids: CASRPLRWYGYTF.

V and J are TRBV7-8 and TRBJ2-7; a possible D gene is TRBD2 (5 bases). Trimming pared 5 bases from V and 3 bases from J, leaving 14 bases between. CDR3 length: 14 residues. Germline CDR1 is SGHVS and CDR2 is FQNEAQ. The CDR3 sequence is CASSPDPAGYEQYF. In DNA form, the CDR3 reads TGTGCCAGCAGCCCTGACCCGGCGGGCTACGAGCAGTACTTC.

CDR3 nucleotides: TGTGCCAGCAGCTTAGATTCCGGACAGGCAAGCGCCGGGGAGCTGTTTTTT. This sequence encodes CASSLDSGQASAGELFF. This sequence joins TRBV11-3 and TRBJ2-2; 7 bases map to TRBD1. Per the germline V gene, CDR1 is SGHNT and CDR2 is YENEEA. V shed 0 bases and J 6 bases; nucleotides not matched to a gene: 10. The CDR3 extends over 17 amino acids. The variable domain in full, with the rest retrieved from reference TRBV11-3 and TRBJ2-2, is EAGVVQSPRYKIIEKKQPVAFWCNPISGHNTLYWYLQNLGQGPELLIRYENEEAVDDSQLPKDRFSAERLKGVDSTLKIQPAELGDSAVYLCASSLDSGQASAGELFFGEGSRLTVL.

J is TRBJ2-5 and V is TRBV7-2; TRBD2 agrees at 16 bases. The V gene end was trimmed by 5 bases and the J gene end by 7 bases; junction bases not matched to a gene: 16. Germline V gene lookup returns CDR1 SGHTA and CDR2 FQGNSA. There are 19 residues in the CDR3. CDR3 protein: CASSPQGLAGGRWALTQYF. CDR3 coding DNA: TGTGCCAGCAGCCCACAGGGACTAGCGGGAGGGCGATGGGCGTTGACCCAGTACTTC.

This chain links TRBV27 with TRBJ2-1; D may match TRBD1 or TRBD2 (5 bases each). The CDR3 is made up of 14 amino acids. Germline assignment: CDR1 MNHEY and CDR2 SMNVEV (reference sequence). V lost 3 bases to trimming and J lost 8 bases, with 14 bases between them. The chain's CDR3 is CASSLGTPHDEQFF. CDR3 DNA: TGTGCCAGCAGTTTGGGGACCCCCCACGATGAGCAGTTCTTC.

The chain links TRBV14 to TRBJ1-2; a possible D gene is TRBD1 (5 bases). Germline V lookup: CDR1 SGHDN, CDR2 FVKESK. The CDR3 has 15 residues. Trimming left V 1 base short and J 4 bases short, with 13 bases between. In nucleotides, the CDR3 is TGTGCCAGCAGCCAAGGATGGACACCAGTCTATGGCTACACCTTC. Its translation is CASSQGWTPVYGYTF.

The V gene is TRBV19, the J gene TRBJ2-2; D might be TRBD1 (5 bases). This CDR3 spans 17 amino acids. V gave up 1 base and J gave up 0 bases, with 12 bases separating them. Germline assignment: CDR1 LNHDA and CDR2 SQIVND (reference sequence). This chain's CDR3 is CASSIGTTGTNTGELFF. The CDR3 DNA reads TGTGCCAGTAGTATAGGAACAACAGGCACGAACACCGGGGAGCTGTTTTTT.